These 24 T cell receptor beta chains were all obtained from the same sample, sequenced in a study of technical replicates of blood from a few donors (dated by TCRdb to 2016 to 2017). Libraries were built with the immunoSEQ multiplex PCR assay. The table comes from immuneACCESS by way of TCRdb, which keeps in-frame sequences with V and J called. Part of the clones is missing from these tables; in studies checked, under half for an unresolved V gene and the rest for unknown reasons. This sample has roughly 60,000 clones in its table, and roughly 89% of those were observed once. The biggest ten clones account for 3% to 4% of the sample. The sample comprised PBMCs. The source is a human donor in good health. Some clones in this sample may be carry-over from other donors' samples.

J is TRBJ2-3 and V is TRBV4-1; 11 nucleotides agree with TRBD2. Per the germline V gene, CDR1 is MGHRA and CDR2 is YSYEKL. The CDR3 extends over 17 amino acids. The junction had 2 bases not matched to a gene; V was cut back by 0 bases and J by 0 bases. The CDR3 spells CASSQDRLAGSTDTQYF. The CDR3 DNA reads as TGCGCCAGCAGCCAAGACCGACTAGCGGGGAGCACAGATACGCAGTATTTT.

This clone was detected once. This sequence joins TRBV18 and TRBJ2-7; 11 nucleotides line up with TRBD2. This CDR3 is built from 17 residues. The ends lost 5 bases at V and 0 bases at J; junction bases unmatched: 9. CDR1 is KGHSH and CDR2 is LQKENI in the germline V gene. CDR3 nucleotides: TGTGCCAGCTCAATGCTAGCGGGGGGACTCAGCTCCTACGAGCAGTACTTC. It codes for CASSMLAGGLSSYEQYF.

The count of this clone is one. The CDR3 coding sequence is TGTGCCAGCAGCGAATCATCTAGCGGGAGGTCCGGCAATGAGCAGTTCTTC. Translated, it gives CASSESSSGRSGNEQFF. The chain uses TRBV5-4 and TRBJ2-1; TRBD2 aligns across 11 bases. From germline, CDR1 is SGHNT and CDR2 YYREEE (reference sequence). V was clipped by 4 bases and J by 6 bases; unmatched bases: 12. This CDR3 is 17 amino acids long.

This chain connects TRBV4-2 to TRBJ2-7; 9 positions agree with TRBD2. Looked up from germline, CDR1 is LGHNA and CDR2 is YNFKEQ. Trimming at V came to 0 bases and at J to 7 bases, leaving 13 bases not matched to a gene. CDR3 length: 17 residues. For the CDR3, the DNA is TGTGCCAGCAGCCAAGATACAGATAGCGGGGGCCGTATGGAGCAGTACTTC. Protein: CASSQDTDSGGRMEQYF.

The chain is built from TRBV11-1 and TRBJ2-2; 7 bases are shared with TRBD2. From germline, CDR1 is SGHAT and CDR2 FQDESV (reference sequence). Trimming took 5 bases from V and 0 from J; bases not matched to a gene: 3. The CDR3 loop spans 15 amino acids. The CDR3 loop is CASSRAGTNTGELFF. The CDR3 DNA reads as TGTGCCAGCAGCCGAGCGGGGACGAACACCGGGGAGCTGTTTTTT.

This chain connects TRBV11-2 to TRBJ1-2; a weak D match, TRBD1 (5 bases). CDR3 size: 14 residues. Germline V gene data show CDR1 as SGHAT and CDR2 as FQNNGV. V lost 7 bases, J lost 7 bases, and 19 bases lay in between. The CDR3 coding sequence is TGTGCCAGCATCGGCTCTGGAGGGGCTAGTGGCTACACCTTC. Its protein product is CASIGSGGASGYTF.

This rearrangement joins TRBV7-9 to TRBJ2-2, with 8 bases identical to TRBD1. V shed 5 bases, J shed 7 bases, and the junction held 9 bases outside the gene matches. This CDR3 spans 15 amino acids. Germline V lookup: CDR1 SEHNR, CDR2 FQNEAQ (reference sequence). CDR3 amino acids: CASSTIGQGNGELFF. In nucleotides, the CDR3 is TGTGCCAGCAGCACTATAGGACAGGGTAACGGGGAGCTGTTTTTT.

V and J are TRBV4-1 and TRBJ2-1; TRBD1 matches 7 bases. The CDR3 is 15 residues long. V lost 4 bases and J lost 7; bases outside the gene matches: 10. Germline V gene lookup returns CDR1 MGHRA and CDR2 YSYEKL. The CDR3 protein is CASSRPATGANEQFF. CDR3 sequence (DNA): TGCGCCAGCAGCCGACCCGCTACAGGGGCGAATGAGCAGTTCTTC.

This chain's CDR3 is CASSQDGASSGDTQYF. DNA of the CDR3: TGCGCCAGCAGCCAAGATGGGGCTAGTTCAGGTGATACGCAGTATTTT. The chain carries TRBV4-3 and TRBJ2-3, with D tentatively TRBD1 (5 bases). Germline CDR1 is LGHNA and CDR2 is YSLEER. V lost 0 bases and J lost 6, with 16 bases in between. The CDR3 runs to 16 residues.

The J gene is TRBJ2-3, the V gene TRBV2; 8 nucleotides match TRBD2. This CDR3 is 14 amino acids long. Per germline, CDR1 SNHLY and CDR2 FYNNEI. Losses at the gene ends were 8 bases for V and 3 bases for J; bases not matched to a gene: 7. CDR3 in amino acids: CASPGGDRTDTQYF. DNA of the CDR3: TGTGCCAGCCCGGGAGGGGATCGGACAGATACGCAGTATTTT. Full variable domain (rest looked up from reference TRBV2 and TRBJ2-3): EPEVTQTPSHQVTQMGQEVILRCVPISNHLYFYWYRQILGQKVEFLVSFYNNEISEKSEIFDDQFSVERPDGSNFTLKIRSTKLEDSAMYFCASPGGDRTDTQYFGPGTRLTVL.

The rearrangement uses TRBV19 and TRBJ1-2; tentative D call: TRBD1 (6 bases). The CDR3 contains 13 residues. The germline V gene encodes CDR1 LNHDA and CDR2 SQIVND (reference sequence). Trimming removed 4 bases from V and 3 bases from J, with 9 bases in between. In nucleotides, the CDR3 is TGTGCCAGTAGTACAGGGGCTGACTATGGCTACACCTTC. Translated: CASSTGADYGYTF.

The chain uses TRBV28 and TRBJ2-7; D may be TRBD2 (6 bases). Germline CDR1 and CDR2: MDHEN and SYDVKM. With 10 bases removed from V and 6 bases from J, the gap between germline ends came to 13 bases. The CDR3 totals 11 residues. The CDR3 loop reads CATAPEGEQYF. The CDR3 coding sequence is TGTGCCACGGCCCCGGAGGGCGAGCAGTACTTC.

This chain links TRBV2 with TRBJ1-2; 8 nucleotides align to TRBD1. There are 17 residues in the CDR3. V trimming: 2 bases; J trimming: 1 base; junction bases outside the gene matches: 9. Germline CDR1 SNHLY, CDR2 FYNNEI. The CDR3 sequence: CASSEPLDRVNNYGYTF. The DNA for the CDR3 is TGTGCCAGCAGTGAACCCCTGGACAGGGTTAATAACTATGGCTACACCTTC.

This rearrangement joins TRBV7-6 to TRBJ2-7; TRBD1 agrees at 7 bases. This CDR3 is built from 17 residues. The V gene's germline CDR1 is SGHVS and CDR2 FNYEAQ. With 0 bases clipped from V and 2 bases from J, the junction kept 10 bases outside the gene matches. The CDR3 region is CASSLAQHKTGAYEQYF. The CDR3 DNA reads TGTGCCAGCAGCTTAGCCCAACACAAAACAGGGGCCTACGAGCAGTACTTC.

The chain joins TRBV27 to TRBJ2-7; possible D gene TRBD2, 6 bases. CDR1 and CDR2 (germline): MNHEY, SMNVEV (reference sequence). This CDR3 has 12 residues. The V gene lost 6 bases and the J gene lost 12 bases, with 18 bases spanning the gap. The CDR3 region is CASSRRGGNRYF. The DNA of the CDR3 is TGTGCCAGCAGCCGACGTGGAGGGAATCGGTACTTC.

The V gene is TRBV25-1, the J gene TRBJ2-1; D is perhaps TRBD2 (5 bases). The CDR3 spans 12 residues. The V gene lost 2 bases and the J gene lost 12 bases, with 11 bases spanning the gap. CDR1 is MGHDK and CDR2 is SYGVNS in the germline V gene. The CDR3 sequence is CASSELASGQFF. The DNA of the CDR3 is TGTGCCAGCAGTGAACTAGCCTCGGGGCAGTTCTTC. The full variable domain, completed using reference TRBV25-1 and TRBJ2-1, is EADIYQTPRYLVIGTGKKITLECSQTMGHDKMYWYQQDPGMELHLIHYSYGVNSTEKGDLSSESTVSRIRTEHFPLTLESARPSHTSQYLCASSELASGQFFGPGTRLTVL.

The chain uses TRBV6-5 and TRBJ1-2; D remains unclear. Germline CDR1 is MNHEY and CDR2 is SVGAGI. This CDR3 has 13 amino acids. V dropped 4 bases and J dropped 1 base, with 7 bases sitting between them. CDR3 protein: CASSFSINYGYTF. CDR3 bases: TGTGCCAGCAGTTTTTCCATTAACTATGGCTACACCTTC.

This clone was seen a few times. V is TRBV30 and J is TRBJ1-1; 7 nucleotides line up with TRBD1. CDR1 and CDR2 from the germline V gene are GTSNPN and SVGIG (reference sequence). The V and J ends lost 5 bases and 5 bases, in that order; junction bases with no gene match: 8. The CDR3 covers 13 residues. CDR3 sequence (DNA): TGTGCCTGGTCCCGCCACAGGGGAACTGAAGCTTTCTTT. Residues: CAWSRHRGTEAFF.

The V call is TRBV7-9, the J call TRBJ2-1; 7 nucleotides line up with TRBD1. V lost 5 bases, J lost 10 bases, and 5 bases stayed unmatched. The germline V gene has CDR1 SEHNR and CDR2 FQNEAQ (reference sequence). This CDR3 spans 12 amino acids. The CDR3 coding sequence is TGTGCCAGCAGCGTGGACAGGACGGAGCAGTTCTTC. Its translation: CASSVDRTEQFF.

The gene calls are TRBV10-3 and TRBJ2-7; 7 nucleotides match TRBD1. The germline V gene encodes CDR1 ENHRY and CDR2 SYGVKD. V trimming: 0 bases; J trimming: 2 bases; junction bases outside the gene matches: 4. The CDR3 has 15 residues. The CDR3 sequence is CAISESAGGTYEQYF. The CDR3 nucleotides read TGTGCCATCAGTGAGTCCGCAGGGGGAACCTACGAGCAGTACTTC.

The chain combines TRBV4-2 with TRBJ2-7, with a possible D match to TRBD2 (6 bases). Germline V gene sequence: CDR1 LGHNA, CDR2 YNFKEQ. V lost 4 bases and J lost 3, with 16 bases in between. The CDR3 contains 15 residues. Written as DNA, the CDR3 is TGTGCCAGCAGCCCGATAGGGGACTCTGACTACGAGCAGTACTTC. This codes for CASSPIGDSDYEQYF.

V and J are TRBV5-1 and TRBJ2-2, with D tentatively TRBD2 (5 bases). The CDR3 runs to 17 residues. The germline CDR1 and CDR2 sequences are SGHRS and YFSETQ. The ends were cut back, 4 bases at V and 1 base at J, with 17 bases in the middle. CDR3 protein: CASSLTMTGGNTGELFF. CDR3 nucleotide sequence: TGCGCCAGCAGCCTGACAATGACTGGAGGGAACACCGGGGAGCTGTTTTTT.

The rearrangement joins TRBV7-6 to TRBJ2-1, with a possible D match to TRBD2 (5 bases). Per the germline V gene, CDR1 is SGHVS and CDR2 is FNYEAQ. The CDR3 extends over 13 amino acids. Between the trimmed V and J ends, which lost 1 base and 10 bases, there was a span of 11 bases. The DNA for the CDR3 is TGTGCCAGCAGCTTAGGTCGGGAAGACGAGCAGTTCTTC. Protein product: CASSLGREDEQFF.

The chain has TRBV5-5 and TRBJ2-1; 9 bases map to TRBD1. There are 15 residues in the CDR3. J lost 4 bases, V lost 4 bases, and 6 bases had no gene match. Germline V gene lookup returns CDR1 SGHKS and CDR2 YYEKEE (reference sequence). CDR3 DNA sequence: TGTGCCAGCAGCACCGACAGGGGGGCTTACAATGAGCAGTTCTTC. This sequence encodes CASSTDRGAYNEQFF.